This TCR beta chain was obtained from a study of vaccination effects on CD4 cells after COVID-19. About the research overall: Each participant was administered two doses of either the BNT162b2 or the mRNA-1273 vaccine. The study's findings and limits: Marked clonal contraction was seen late after vaccination (in both infection- and vaccine-induced clones).

The V gene's germline CDR1 is KGHSH and CDR2 LQKENI. After removal of 3 bases from V and 5 bases from J, the junction contained 8 bases not matched to a gene. This CDR3 is built from 15 residues. Measured with immunoSEQ multiplex PCR; TCRdb has only the in-frame clones, and not every one. Of 70,000 or so clones in the sample, under 85% were seen once. Of note for this clone: The antigen is undetermined.

Pools of viral peptides were used by the ViraFEST assay to expand antigen-specific CD4+ T cells ahead of sequencing. Isolating CD4+ T cells followed less than 11 days of culture. Previously uninfected by SARS-CoV-2, the vaccine recipients also showed negative nucleocapsid antibodies. Sequenced material: CD4+ T cells from PBMCs cultured with HCoV-NL63 spike peptides, taken before COVID-19 vaccination. This clonotype was obtained from a human donor who received a COVID-19 vaccine. The genes are TRBV18 and TRBJ1-1; 8 nucleotides line up with TRBD1. In DNA form, the CDR3 reads TGTGCCAGCTCACCGGGAACAGGGGGGTTGACTGAAGCTTTCTTT. It codes for CASSPGTGGLTEAFF.